Presented here are 26 T cell receptor beta chains from one specimen sequenced in a study of OX40 agonist ivuxolimab in advanced cancers. Clones were read by immunoSEQ multiplex PCR, and TCRdb kept only the in-frame ones, dropping some. Here the sample spans more than 100,000 clones, just over 90% being singletons. Sequences were derived from CD4+ or CD8+ T cells sorted from blood, sampled in a trial of the OX40 agonist ivuxolimab. Receptors originate from an adult with an advanced solid tumor such as melanoma, head and neck, liver or kidney cancer.

A note on this clone: A junction end diverges from the germline sequence, so it may reflect a read error. The chain couples TRBV4-2 to TRBJ1-2; D not resolved. This CDR3 is 13 amino acids long. Germline V gene lookup returns CDR1 LGHNA and CDR2 YNFKEQ. This CDR3 is CASSEETNYGYTF. For the CDR3, the DNA is TGTGCCAGCAGCGAAGAGACTAACTATGGCTACACCTTC.

The genes are TRBV28 and TRBJ2-7, with 11 bases matching TRBD2. The V and J ends lost 5 bases and 5 bases, in that order; junction bases with no gene match: 8. CDR1 and CDR2 (germline): MDHEN, SYDVKM. The CDR3 spans 15 residues. CDR3 nucleotides: TGTGCCAGCAGTCCCGCCCTAGCGGGAGGAAACGAGCAGTACTTC. Translated, it gives CASSPALAGGNEQYF.

For the CDR3, the DNA is TGTGCCAGCAGCTTGGATCCAGGCCAAGGCTCCTACGAGCAGTACTTC. This encodes CASSLDPGQGSYEQYF. The V and J genes are TRBV5-4 and TRBJ2-7; no definite D call. The V gene's germline CDR1 is SGHNT and CDR2 YYREEE (reference sequence). The V end was cut by 0 bases, the J end by 0 bases, with 13 bases between. CDR3 length: 16 amino acids.

V gene TRBV19 combines with J gene TRBJ2-7, with D maybe TRBD1 (6 bases). Germline values: CDR1 LNHDA, CDR2 SQIVND (reference sequence). V lost 5 bases and J lost 2, with 13 bases in between. The CDR3 totals 14 residues. CDR3 DNA sequence: TGTGCCAGTAGTGTGGACAGTCAGACCTACGAGCAGTACTTC. This translates into CASSVDSQTYEQYF.

The rearrangement joins TRBV9 to TRBJ2-2; no firm D call. Between the trimmed V and J ends, which lost 0 bases and 1 base, there was a span of 10 bases. The CDR3 has 16 residues. Germline values: CDR1 SGDLS, CDR2 YYNGEE. In nucleotides, the CDR3 is TGTGCCAGCAGCGTAGCCGGTCGGCAGAACACCGGGGAGCTGTTTTTT. This gives the protein CASSVAGRQNTGELFF.

The J gene is TRBJ1-1, the V gene TRBV27; D call uncertain. The CDR3 length is 14 residues. Germline values: CDR1 MNHEY, CDR2 SMNVEV (reference sequence). The CDR3 protein is CTSRGEVAYTEAFF. CDR3 bases: TGTACGAGCCGCGGGGAGGTGGCTTACACTGAAGCTTTCTTT.

This clone has a single count. The genes are TRBV28 and TRBJ1-5, with 7 bases identical to TRBD1. Germline CDR1 MDHEN, CDR2 SYDVKM. CDR3 size: 17 residues. V lost 7 bases, J lost 0 bases, and 12 bases stayed unmatched. CDR3 in DNA: TGTGCCAGCACCCCCTCGGGACAGCCATATAGCAATCAGCCCCAGCATTTT. Its translation: CASTPSGQPYSNQPQHF.

V and J are TRBV12-5 and TRBJ2-3; D uncertain. Germline loops: CDR1 LGHNT, CDR2 FRNRAP. V lost 2 bases to trimming and J lost 4 bases, with 10 bases between them. The CDR3 contains 14 residues. Here the CDR3 reads CASGLLESADTQYF. DNA for the CDR3: TGTGCTAGTGGTTTGCTGGAGTCCGCAGATACGCAGTATTTT.

V and J are TRBV7-9 and TRBJ2-7; the match to TRBD1 covers 12 bases. Trimming removed 11 bases from V and 4 bases from J; junction bases left unmatched: 3. Germline V lookup: CDR1 SEHNR, CDR2 FQNEAQ (reference sequence). CDR3 size: 12 residues. The CDR3 DNA sequence: TGTGCCTGGGGACAGGGGGCATACGAGCAGTACTTC. Protein: CAWGQGAYEQYF.

The chain couples TRBV7-8 to TRBJ1-3; 7 nucleotides agree with TRBD1. CDR3 length: 14 residues. V lost 3 bases and J lost 4; bases outside the gene matches: 3. Germline V lookup: CDR1 SGHVS, CDR2 FQNEAQ. CDR3 sequence (DNA): TGTGCCAGCAGCTTGGACAGGAACGGAAACACCATATATTTT. Its protein is CASSLDRNGNTIYF.

This chain joins TRBV7-2 and TRBJ1-2; no clear D gene. CDR1 and CDR2 from the germline V gene are SGHTA and FQGNSA. Between the trimmed V and J ends, which lost 4 bases and 5 bases, there was a span of 5 bases. The length of the CDR3 is 11 residues. The CDR3 nucleotides read TGTGCCAGCAGCTCAGGTTATGGCTACACCTTC. This encodes CASSSGYGYTF.

The chain couples TRBV19 to TRBJ1-1; D gene unclear. Trimming cost V 1 base and J 1 base, with 7 bases left between them. Germline V CDR1 and CDR2: LNHDA, SQIVND (reference sequence). The CDR3 runs 14 residues. CDR3 amino acids: CASSIVGGNTEAFF. The CDR3, as DNA: TGTGCCAGTAGTATAGTCGGAGGGAACACTGAAGCTTTCTTT.

This CDR3 is CASSLDLQQYEQYF. CDR3 coding DNA: TGTGCCAGCAGCTTGGATCTTCAACAATACGAGCAGTACTTC. The rearrangement joins TRBV5-6 to TRBJ2-7; unclear D gene. The CDR3 spans 14 residues. CDR1 is SGHDT, CDR2 YYEEEE, per germline. V lost 0 bases to trimming and J lost 4 bases, with 11 bases between them.

The genes are TRBV6-6 and TRBJ1-4; D gene uncertain. In germline, CDR1 is MNHNY, CDR2 SVGAGI (reference sequence). The CDR3 length is 15 residues. With 7 bases removed from V and 0 bases from J, the gap between germline ends came to 12 bases. The CDR3 is CASTRSDATNEKLFF. DNA for the CDR3: TGTGCCAGCACCCGCTCGGACGCAACTAATGAAAAACTGTTTTTT.

The chain links TRBV21-1 to TRBJ2-4; the table's D gene call, TRBD1, was not cross checked with the DNA. TRBV21-1 is annotated as a pseudogene. The length of the CDR3 is 21 residues. CDR3 protein: CASSILSGTGGNSPAKNIQYF. The CDR3 DNA sequence: TGTGCCAGCAGCATTCTCTCCGGGACAGGGGGCAATAGTCCAGCCAAAAACATTCAGTACTTC.

This chain links TRBV15 with TRBJ2-7; 13 bases match TRBD2. This CDR3 region has 19 residues. J was trimmed by 0 bases and V by 3 bases; bases with no gene match: 11. The germline gives CDR1 LNHNV, CDR2 YYDKDF (reference sequence). The chain's CDR3 is CATSRKIGTSGTSSYEQYF. CDR3 bases: TGTGCCACCAGCAGGAAGATAGGGACTAGCGGGACCAGCTCCTACGAGCAGTACTTC.

The genes are TRBV19 and TRBJ2-1; 12 nucleotides align to TRBD2. Trimming took 1 base from V and 3 from J; bases not matched to a gene: 4. Per the germline V gene, CDR1 is LNHDA and CDR2 is SQIVND (reference sequence). The length of the CDR3 is 17 residues. The CDR3 DNA reads as TGTGCCAGTAGTATAGGCCCTAGCGGGGGGGGCTACAATGAGCAGTTCTTC. This sequence encodes CASSIGPSGGGYNEQFF. Full variable domain (outside the CDR3, taken from reference TRBV19 and TRBJ2-1): DGGITQSPKYLFRKEGQNVTLSCEQNLNHDAMYWYRQDPGQGLRLIYYSQIVNDFQKGDIAEGYSVSREKKESFPLTVTSAQKNPTAFYLCASSIGPSGGGYNEQFFGPGTRLTVL.

V usage is TRBV27 and J usage is TRBJ2-1; D might be TRBD2 (7 bases). V was cut by 4 bases and J by 5 bases, with 12 bases left in between. The CDR3 contains 14 residues. Germline V gives CDR1 MNHEY, CDR2 SMNVEV (reference sequence). The chain's CDR3 is CASSWGGADNEQFF. DNA of the CDR3: TGTGCCAGCAGTTGGGGGGGCGCGGACAATGAGCAGTTCTTC.

J is TRBJ1-5 and V is TRBV28; the D is unclear. CDR1 and CDR2 (germline): MDHEN, SYDVKM. The CDR3 has 12 residues. V lost 6 bases to trimming and J lost 0 bases, with 3 bases between them. The DNA for the CDR3 is TGTGCCAGCAGGAGTAGCAATCAGCCCCAGCATTTT. Its protein product is CASRSSNQPQHF.

The chain carries TRBV19 and TRBJ2-4; 9 bases are shared with TRBD2. The germline gives CDR1 LNHDA, CDR2 SQIVND (reference sequence). V lost 5 bases and J lost 0; bases outside the gene matches: 11. CDR3 length: 18 amino acids. CDR3 in DNA: TGTGCCAGTAGTCCGGGTAGCGGGAGCCCCCTAGCCAAAAACATTCAGTACTTC. It codes for CASSPGSGSPLAKNIQYF.

V gene TRBV28 combines with J gene TRBJ1-1, with D hard to call. Trimming took off 6 bases at V and 5 bases at J, with 13 bases between the two ends. This CDR3 spans 13 amino acids. Germline-derived CDR1 and CDR2 are MDHEN and SYDVKM. Written as DNA, the CDR3 is TGTGCCAGCAGCTTAAAAGGGTTGACTGAAGCTTTCTTT. Its protein is CASSLKGLTEAFF.

The chain has TRBV5-1 and TRBJ1-5; 12 nucleotides line up with TRBD1. This CDR3 comprises 18 residues. Germline V gives CDR1 SGHRS, CDR2 YFSETQ. The trim removed 4 bases at V and 0 bases at J, leaving 8 bases unmatched. CDR3 DNA: TGCGCCAGCAGCCCCATCGGGACAGGGGGCGGTAGCAATCAGCCCCAGCATTTT. Its protein is CASSPIGTGGGSNQPQHF.

The CDR3, as DNA: TGTGCCAGCAGATACGGAGTCTCTGGAAACACCATATATTTT. As protein: CASRYGVSGNTIYF. J is TRBJ1-3 and V is TRBV7-9; D not certain. The V end lost 6 bases, the J end lost 0 bases, and 9 bases lay between the germline ends. This CDR3 has 14 residues. In germline, CDR1 is SEHNR, CDR2 FQNEAQ (reference sequence).

In DNA, the CDR3 is TGCGCCAGCAGCCAAGGCGGACTAGCGGGAGGGTCCGGGGAGCTGTTTTTT. Amino acid sequence: CASSQGGLAGGSGELFF. The chain combines TRBV4-1 with TRBJ2-2; 15 positions agree with TRBD2. Germline V gene data show CDR1 as MGHRA and CDR2 as YSYEKL. V lost 1 base, J lost 6 bases, and 3 bases stayed unmatched. CDR3 size: 17 residues.

This clone was seen a single time. V and J are TRBV30 and TRBJ2-5; D not certain. This CDR3 contains 11 residues. The germline CDR1 and CDR2 sequences are GTSNPN and SVGIG (reference sequence). Trimming removed 2 bases at V and 10 bases at J, with 11 bases between. The CDR3 DNA is TGTGCCTGGAGTCCGGACCGGGTCCAGTACTTC. Encoded protein: CAWSPDRVQYF.

The V gene is TRBV29-1, the J gene TRBJ2-7, with 7 bases identical to TRBD1. Unmatched junction bases numbered 1, after V lost 3 bases and J lost 2 bases. The CDR3 has 12 amino acids. Germline-derived CDR1 and CDR2 are SQVTM and ANQGSEA. CDR3 residues: CSVEGTAYEQYF. CDR3 in DNA: TGCAGCGTTGAGGGGACAGCCTACGAGCAGTACTTC.